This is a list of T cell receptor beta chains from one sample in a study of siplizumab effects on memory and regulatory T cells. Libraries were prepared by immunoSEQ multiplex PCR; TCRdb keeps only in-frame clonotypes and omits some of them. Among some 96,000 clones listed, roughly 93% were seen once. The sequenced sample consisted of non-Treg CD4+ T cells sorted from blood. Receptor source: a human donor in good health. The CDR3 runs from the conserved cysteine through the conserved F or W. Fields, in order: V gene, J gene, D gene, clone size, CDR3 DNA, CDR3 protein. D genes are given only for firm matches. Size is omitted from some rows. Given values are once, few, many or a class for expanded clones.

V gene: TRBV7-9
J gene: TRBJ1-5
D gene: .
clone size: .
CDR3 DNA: TGTGCCAGCAGCTTATCTACAGGGCGAGTAGATCAGCCCCAGCATTTT
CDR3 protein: CASSLSTGRVDQPQHF

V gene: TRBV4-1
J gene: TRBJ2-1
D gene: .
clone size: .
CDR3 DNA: TGCGCCAGCAGCCAAGATATCCGGGGGCAGTGGAATGAGCAGTTCTTC
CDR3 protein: CASSQDIRGQWNEQFF

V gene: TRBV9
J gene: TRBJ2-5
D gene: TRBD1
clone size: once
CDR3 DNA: TGTGCCAGCAGCGTAGGATTCAGGGACAGGGGACAAGAGACCCAGTACTTC
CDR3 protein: CASSVGFRDRGQETQYF

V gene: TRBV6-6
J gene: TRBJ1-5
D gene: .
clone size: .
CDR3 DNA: TGTGCCAGCAGTTACTCGAGAGGAAATCAAGAGCTTCCCCAGCATTTT
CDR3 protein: CASSYSRGNQELPQHF

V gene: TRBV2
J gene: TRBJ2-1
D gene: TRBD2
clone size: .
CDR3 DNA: TGTGCCAGCAGGGGGACCGGGACTAGCAGCTACAATGAGCAGTTCTTC
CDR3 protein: CASRGTGTSSYNEQFF

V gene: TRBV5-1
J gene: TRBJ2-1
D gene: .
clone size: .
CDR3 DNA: TGCGCCAGCAGCTTGTACGTGGCGGTTCAAGTCGGTGAGCAGTTCTTC
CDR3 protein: CASSLYVAVQVGEQFF

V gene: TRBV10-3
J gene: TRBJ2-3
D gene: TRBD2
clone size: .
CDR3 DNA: TGTGCCATCAGTGGGGCAGGCGGGAGGACAGATACGCAGTATTTT
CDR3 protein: CAISGAGGRTDTQYF

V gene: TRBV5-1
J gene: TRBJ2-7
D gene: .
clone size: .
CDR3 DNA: TGCGCCAGCAGCTCCGGGACGGAATACTACGAGCAGTACTTC
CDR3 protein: CASSSGTEYYEQYF

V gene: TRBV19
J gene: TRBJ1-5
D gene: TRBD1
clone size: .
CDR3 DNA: TGTGCCAGTAGTATAAGACAGGGGGACCAGCCCCAGCATTTT
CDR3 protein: CASSIRQGDQPQHF

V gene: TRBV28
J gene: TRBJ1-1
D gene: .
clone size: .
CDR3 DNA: TGTGCCAGCAGTCAACAGACGAATGAAGCTTTCTTT
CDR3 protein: CASSQQTNEAFF

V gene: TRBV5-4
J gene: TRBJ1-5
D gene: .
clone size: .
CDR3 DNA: TGTGCCAGCAGCTTGAGGGGAAATAGCAATCAGCCCCAGCATTTT
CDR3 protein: CASSLRGNSNQPQHF

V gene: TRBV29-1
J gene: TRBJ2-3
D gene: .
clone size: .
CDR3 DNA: TGCAGCGTTGATTGGTTCCGGAGGGGACTGACAGATACGCAGTATTTT
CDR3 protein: CSVDWFRRGLTDTQYF

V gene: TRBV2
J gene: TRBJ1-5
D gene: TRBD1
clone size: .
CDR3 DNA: TGTGCCAGCGTGGACCGGACAGGGGGCGGCCAGCCCCAGCATTTT
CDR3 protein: CASVDRTGGGQPQHF

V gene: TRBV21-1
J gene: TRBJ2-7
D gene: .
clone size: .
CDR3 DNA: TGTGCCAGGGCCGATCAAAAGACTAGCGGATCCTACGAGCAGTACTTC
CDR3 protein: CARADQKTSGSYEQYF

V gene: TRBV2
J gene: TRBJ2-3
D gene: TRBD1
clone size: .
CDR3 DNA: TGTGCCAGCAGGAAGGGGACAGGCACAGATACGCAGTATTTT
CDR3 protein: CASRKGTGTDTQYF

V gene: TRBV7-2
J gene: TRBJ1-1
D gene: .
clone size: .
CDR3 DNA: TGTGCCAGCAGCTTAGCGGGGGCATTGAGAGCTTTCTTT
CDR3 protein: CASSLAGALRAFF

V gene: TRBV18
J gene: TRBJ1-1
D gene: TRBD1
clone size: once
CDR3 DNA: TGTGCCAGCTCAAGCTCGGTCACGACGGGACAGGGGATCATCACTGAAGCTTTCTTT
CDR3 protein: CASSSSVTTGQGIITEAFF

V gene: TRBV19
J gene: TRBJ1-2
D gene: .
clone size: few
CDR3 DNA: TGTGCCAGTATCCCCCCCGCGAGCTATGGCTACACCTTC
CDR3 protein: CASIPPASYGYTF

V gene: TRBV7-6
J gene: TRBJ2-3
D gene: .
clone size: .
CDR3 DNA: TGTGCCAGCAGCTTAGCGTTAACCCAGGGAGTCACTGCAGATACGCAGTATTTT
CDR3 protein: CASSLALTQGVTADTQYF

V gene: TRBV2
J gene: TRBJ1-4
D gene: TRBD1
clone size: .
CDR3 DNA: TGTGCCAGCAGTGGGGGAGACAGGGCGAATGAAAAACTGTTTTTT
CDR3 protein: CASSGGDRANEKLFF

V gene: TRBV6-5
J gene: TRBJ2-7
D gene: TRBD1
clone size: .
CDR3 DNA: TGTGCCAGCGGGCGACAGGGGAACTACGAGCAGTACTTC
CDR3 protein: CASGRQGNYEQYF

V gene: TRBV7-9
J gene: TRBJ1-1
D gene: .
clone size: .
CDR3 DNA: TGTGCCAGCAGCTCCGAGGGAGGGGAAACTGAAGCTTTCTTT
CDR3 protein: CASSSEGGETEAFF

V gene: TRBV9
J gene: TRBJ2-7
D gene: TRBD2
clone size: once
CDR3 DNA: TGTGCCAGCAGCCCGACGACTAGCGGGCCATCCTACGAGCAGTACTTC
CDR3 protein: CASSPTTSGPSYEQYF

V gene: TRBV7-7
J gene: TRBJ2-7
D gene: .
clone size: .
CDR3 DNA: TGTGCTAGCAGCCTTGACAGGTCCTACGAGCAGTACTTC
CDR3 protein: CASSLDRSYEQYF

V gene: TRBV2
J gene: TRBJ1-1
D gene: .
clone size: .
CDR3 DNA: TGTGCCAGCAGTGAACGGGGGGGCCACACTGAAGCTTTCTTT
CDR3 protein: CASSERGGHTEAFF

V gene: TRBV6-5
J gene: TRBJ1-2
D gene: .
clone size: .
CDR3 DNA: TGTGCCAGCATGCTCCCCGGGGGAAATGGCTACACCTTC
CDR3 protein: CASMLPGGNGYTF

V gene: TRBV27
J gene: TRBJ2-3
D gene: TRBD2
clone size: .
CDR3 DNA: TGTGCCAGCAGTTCTAGCGGGGCACCCACAGATACGCAGTATTTT
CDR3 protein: CASSSSGAPTDTQYF

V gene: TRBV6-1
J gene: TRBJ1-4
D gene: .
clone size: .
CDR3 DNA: TGTGCCAGCAGTGCCTACAGTTATAGTGAAAAACTGTTTTTT
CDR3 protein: CASSAYSYSEKLFF

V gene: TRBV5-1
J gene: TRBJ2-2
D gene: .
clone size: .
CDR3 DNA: TGCGCCAGCAGCTTAAGTGCTAGCAAGAACACCGGGGAGCTGTTTTTT
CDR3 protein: CASSLSASKNTGELFF

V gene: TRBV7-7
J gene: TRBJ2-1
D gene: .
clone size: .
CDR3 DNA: TGTGCTAGCAGCTTAGACAGCTATCCTAACAATGAGCAGTTCTTC
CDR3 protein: CASSLDSYPNNEQFF

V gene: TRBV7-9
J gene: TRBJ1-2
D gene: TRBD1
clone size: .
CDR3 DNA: TGTGCCAGCAGCTTGGGTGGACAGGGGGCGCGTGGCTACACCTTC
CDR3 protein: CASSLGGQGARGYTF

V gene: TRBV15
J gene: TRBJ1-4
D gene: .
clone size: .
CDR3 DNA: TGTGCCACCAGCAGAGATACGGCCGCTGAAAAACTGTTTTTT
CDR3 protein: CATSRDTAAEKLFF

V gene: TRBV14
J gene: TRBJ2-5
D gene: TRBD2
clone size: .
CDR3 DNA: TGTGCCAGCAGTCAGGGACTAGGTAGGGGCGGCAACTTGGAGACCCAGTACTTC
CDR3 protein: CASSQGLGRGGNLETQYF

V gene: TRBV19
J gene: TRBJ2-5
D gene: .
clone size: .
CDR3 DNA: TGTGCCAGTAGCCCGGAGCGAGAGACCCAGTACTTC
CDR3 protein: CASSPERETQYF

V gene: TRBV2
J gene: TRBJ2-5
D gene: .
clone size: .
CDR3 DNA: TGCGCCAGCAGTGCAAGGGGGGAGACCCAGTACTTC
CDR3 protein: CASSARGETQYF